Each of the 13 T cell receptor beta chains below was sequenced from the same sample in a study of cytomegalovirus exposure and HLA in healthy donors. Researchers ran the PCR with 60 Vbeta and 13 Jbeta primers. Sequencing was performed with immunoSEQ multiplex PCR; in TCRdb, only in-frame clones are kept and a portion is missing. The sample shows 130,000 to 150,000 clones, and less than 3% sits with its ten largest clones. The material sequenced was PBMCs. Every receptor here comes from a man aged 35 to 55 in good health and CMV-seronegative.

The chain links TRBV5-8 to TRBJ2-6; TRBD1 agrees at 11 bases. The CDR3 covers 18 residues. The V gene's germline CDR1 is SGHTS and CDR2 YDEGEE. V was clipped by 4 bases and J by 2 bases; unmatched bases: 8. In DNA, the CDR3 is TGTGCCAGCAGCACCGGACAGGGGGCGCCAACTGGGGCCAACGTCCTGACTTTC. Amino acids: CASSTGQGAPTGANVLTF. The variable domain in full, completed from reference TRBV5-8 and TRBJ2-6, reads EAGVTQSPTHLIKTRGQQATLRCSPISGHTSVYWYQQALGLGLQFLLWYDEGEERNRGNFPPRFSGRQFPNYSSELNVNALELEDSALYLCASSTGQGAPTGANVLTFGAGSRLTVL.

The J gene is TRBJ1-6, the V gene TRBV19; no definite D call. Looked up from germline, CDR1 is LNHDA and CDR2 is SQIVND (reference sequence). The V and J ends lost 1 base and 5 bases respectively, with 6 bases between them. This CDR3 has 14 amino acids. This CDR3 is CASSIVTDNSPLHF. The CDR3 DNA reads as TGTGCCAGTAGTATAGTCACAGATAATTCACCCCTCCACTTT. Full variable domain (missing parts from reference TRBV19 and TRBJ1-6): DGGITQSPKYLFRKEGQNVTLSCEQNLNHDAMYWYRQDPGQGLRLIYYSQIVNDFQKGDIAEGYSVSREKKESFPLTVTSAQKNPTAFYLCASSIVTDNSPLHFGNGTRLTVT.

The chain links TRBV27 to TRBJ2-1; D may be TRBD2 (6 bases). The germline V and J ends were trimmed by 6 bases and 7 bases, with 10 bases remaining between them. The CDR3 extends over 12 amino acids. Germline CDR1 and CDR2: MNHEY and SMNVEV (reference sequence). The CDR3: CASSGGWNEQFF. CDR3 DNA: TGTGCCAGCAGCGGAGGGTGGAATGAGCAGTTCTTC.

The V call is TRBV7-9, the J call TRBJ2-7, with TRBD2 matching over 7 bases. The CDR3 length is 15 residues. From germline, CDR1 is SEHNR and CDR2 FQNEAQ (reference sequence). Trimming at V came to 5 bases and at J to 1 base, leaving 8 bases not matched to a gene. The CDR3 reads CASSPPGGGSYEQYF. The DNA for the CDR3 is TGTGCCAGCAGCCCTCCTGGGGGGGGATCCTACGAGCAGTACTTC.

The genes are TRBV5-6 and TRBJ1-1; 7 positions match TRBD1. Germline values: CDR1 SGHDT, CDR2 YYEEEE. The CDR3 sequence is 14 residues long. V dropped 0 bases and J dropped 5; count of bases not matched to a gene: 4. The CDR3 spells CASSLDRGGTEAFF. CDR3 coding DNA: TGTGCCAGCAGCTTGGACAGGGGTGGTACTGAAGCTTTCTTT.

This rearrangement joins TRBV4-1 to TRBJ1-3; D is undetermined. There are 15 residues in the CDR3. The germline gives CDR1 MGHRA, CDR2 YSYEKL. The V end lost 0 bases, the J end lost 2 bases, and 8 bases lay between the germline ends. DNA of the CDR3: TGCGCCAGCAGCCAAGATCGCGACACTGGAAACACCATATATTTT. It encodes CASSQDRDTGNTIYF.

The CDR3 loop reads CASSPRAGGRDTEAFF. The CDR3 DNA follows: TGTGCCAGCAGCCCCCGGGCGGGGGGTAGGGACACTGAAGCTTTCTTT. The V and J genes are TRBV9 and TRBJ1-1; D is perhaps TRBD1 (5 bases). The CDR3 has 16 residues. Per the germline V gene, CDR1 is SGDLS and CDR2 is YYNGEE. The germline V and J ends were trimmed by 4 bases and 3 bases, with 19 bases remaining between them.

CDR3 in DNA: TGTGCCATCAGTGGAGCCCCTGGGGGGGGGACCTACGAGCAGTACTTC. As protein: CAISGAPGGGTYEQYF. V is TRBV10-3 and J is TRBJ2-7; 7 positions agree with TRBD2. The CDR3 sequence is 16 residues long. The V segment lost 4 bases and the J segment 2 bases; nucleotides outside the gene matches: 11. Looked up from germline, CDR1 is ENHRY and CDR2 is SYGVKD.

The CDR3 is CATSREDTGYTF. CDR3 DNA sequence: TGTGCCACCAGCAGAGAGGACACTGGCTACACCTTC. The chain couples TRBV15 to TRBJ1-2; the D gene is possibly TRBD1 (5 bases). Per germline, CDR1 LNHNV and CDR2 YYDKDF (reference sequence). The CDR3 length is 12 residues. Trimming left V 0 bases short and J 7 bases short, with 6 bases between.

The gene calls are TRBV4-2 and TRBJ2-5; TRBD2 might be the D (6 bases). This CDR3 contains 15 residues. Germline lookup yields CDR1 LGHNA and CDR2 YNFKEQ. V lost 0 bases to trimming and J lost 2 bases, with 10 bases between them. DNA of the CDR3: TGTGCCAGCAGCCAAGATTCGCGGGGTCAAGAGACCCAGTACTTC. Protein: CASSQDSRGQETQYF.

The chain carries TRBV19 and TRBJ1-5; TRBD1 matches at 7 bases. The CDR3 spans 14 residues. The V gene end was trimmed by 7 bases and the J gene end by 8 bases; junction bases not matched to a gene: 11. CDR1 is LNHDA and CDR2 is SQIVND in the germline V gene (reference sequence). The CDR3 DNA follows: TGTGCCAGTAAAATTCGGGACAGTCGGGAGCCCCAGCATTTT. It codes for CASKIRDSREPQHF.

The gene calls are TRBV5-6 and TRBJ2-2; 10 positions match TRBD2. The CDR3 is made up of 16 amino acids. Germline CDR1 is SGHDT and CDR2 is YYEEEE. Unmatched junction bases numbered 5, after V lost 1 base and J lost 5 bases. CDR3 sequence (DNA): TGTGCCAGCAGCTTGATGGGACTAGCGAGTACCGGGGAGCTGTTTTTT. Translated, it gives CASSLMGLASTGELFF.

The V gene is TRBV2, the J gene TRBJ2-6, with a possible D match to TRBD1 (5 bases). Trimming left V 7 bases short and J 4 bases short, with 14 bases between. Germline CDR1 and CDR2: SNHLY and FYNNEI. CDR3 length: 15 amino acids. The CDR3, as DNA: TGTGCCAGCAACCCCACCAGGGCCGGGGCCAACGTCCTGACTTTC. Its protein product is CASNPTRAGANVLTF. The whole variable domain, remainder taken from reference TRBV2 and TRBJ2-6, is EPEVTQTPSHQVTQMGQEVILRCVPISNHLYFYWYRQILGQKVEFLVSFYNNEISEKSEIFDDQFSVERPDGSNFTLKIRSTKLEDSAMYFCASNPTRAGANVLTFGAGSRLTVL.